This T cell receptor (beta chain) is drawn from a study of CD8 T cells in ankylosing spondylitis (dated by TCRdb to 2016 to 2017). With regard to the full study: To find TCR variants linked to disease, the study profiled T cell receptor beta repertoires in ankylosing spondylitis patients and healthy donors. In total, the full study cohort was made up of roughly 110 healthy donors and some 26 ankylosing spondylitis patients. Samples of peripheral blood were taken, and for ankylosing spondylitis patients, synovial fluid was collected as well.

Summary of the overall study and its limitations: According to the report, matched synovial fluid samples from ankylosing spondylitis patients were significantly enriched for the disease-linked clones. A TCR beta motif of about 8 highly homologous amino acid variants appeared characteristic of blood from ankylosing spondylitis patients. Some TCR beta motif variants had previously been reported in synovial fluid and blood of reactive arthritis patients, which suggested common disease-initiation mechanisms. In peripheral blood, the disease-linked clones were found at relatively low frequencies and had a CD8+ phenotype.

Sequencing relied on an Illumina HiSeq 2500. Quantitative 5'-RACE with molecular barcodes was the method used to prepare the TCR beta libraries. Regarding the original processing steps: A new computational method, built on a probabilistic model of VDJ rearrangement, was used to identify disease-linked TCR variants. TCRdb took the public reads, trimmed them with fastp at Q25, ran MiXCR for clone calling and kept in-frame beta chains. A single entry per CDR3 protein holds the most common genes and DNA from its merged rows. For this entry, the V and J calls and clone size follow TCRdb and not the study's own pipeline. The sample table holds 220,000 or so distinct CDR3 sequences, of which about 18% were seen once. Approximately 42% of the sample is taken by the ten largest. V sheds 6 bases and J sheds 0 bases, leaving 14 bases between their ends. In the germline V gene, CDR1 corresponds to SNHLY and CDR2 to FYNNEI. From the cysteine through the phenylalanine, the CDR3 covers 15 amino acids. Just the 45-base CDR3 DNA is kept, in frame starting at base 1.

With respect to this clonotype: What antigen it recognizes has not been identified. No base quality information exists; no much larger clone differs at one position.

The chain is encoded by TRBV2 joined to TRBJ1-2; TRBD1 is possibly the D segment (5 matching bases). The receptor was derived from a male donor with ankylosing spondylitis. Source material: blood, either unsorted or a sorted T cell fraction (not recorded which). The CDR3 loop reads CASRIWETANYGYTF. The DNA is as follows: TGTGCCAGCAGGATATGGGAGACAGCTAACTATGGCTACACCTTC. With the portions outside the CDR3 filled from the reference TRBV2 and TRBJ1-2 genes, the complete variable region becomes EPEVTQTPSHQVTQMGQEVILRCVPISNHLYFYWYRQILGQKVEFLVSFYNNEISEKSEIFDDQFSVERPDGSNFTLKIRSTKLEDSAMYFCASRIWETANYGYTFGSGTRLTVV.